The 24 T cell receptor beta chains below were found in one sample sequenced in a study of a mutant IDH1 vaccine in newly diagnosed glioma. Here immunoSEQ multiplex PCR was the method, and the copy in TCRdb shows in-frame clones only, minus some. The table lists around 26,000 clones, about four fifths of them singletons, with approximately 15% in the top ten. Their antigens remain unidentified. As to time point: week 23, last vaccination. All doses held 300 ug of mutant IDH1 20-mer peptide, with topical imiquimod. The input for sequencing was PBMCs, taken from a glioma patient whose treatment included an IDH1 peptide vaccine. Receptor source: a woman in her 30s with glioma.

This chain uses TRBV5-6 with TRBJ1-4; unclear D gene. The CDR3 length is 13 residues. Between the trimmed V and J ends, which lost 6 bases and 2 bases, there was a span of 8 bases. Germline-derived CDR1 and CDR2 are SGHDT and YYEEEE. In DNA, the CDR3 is TGTGCCAGCAAGGCGCAGACTAATGAAAAACTGTTTTTT. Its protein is CASKAQTNEKLFF.

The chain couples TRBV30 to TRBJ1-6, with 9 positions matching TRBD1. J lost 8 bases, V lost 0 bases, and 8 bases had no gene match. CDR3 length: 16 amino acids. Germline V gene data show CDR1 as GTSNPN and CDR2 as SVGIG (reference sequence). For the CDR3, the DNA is TGTGCCTGGAGTGTACTTGGGACAGGGTCGCATTCACCCCTCCACTTT. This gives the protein CAWSVLGTGSHSPLHF.

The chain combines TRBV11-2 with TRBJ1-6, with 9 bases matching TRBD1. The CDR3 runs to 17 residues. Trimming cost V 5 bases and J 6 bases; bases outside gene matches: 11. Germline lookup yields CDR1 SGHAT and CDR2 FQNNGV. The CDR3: CASSRRTGDRSNSPLHF. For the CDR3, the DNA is TGTGCCAGCAGCCGACGGACAGGGGATCGCTCTAATTCACCCCTCCACTTT.

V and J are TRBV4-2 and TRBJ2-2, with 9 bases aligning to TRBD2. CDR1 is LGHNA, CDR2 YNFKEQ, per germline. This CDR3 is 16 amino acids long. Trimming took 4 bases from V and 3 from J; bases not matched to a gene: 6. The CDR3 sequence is CASSPRAGGYTGELFF. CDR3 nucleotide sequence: TGTGCCAGCAGCCCCCGAGCGGGGGGTTACACCGGGGAGCTGTTTTTT.

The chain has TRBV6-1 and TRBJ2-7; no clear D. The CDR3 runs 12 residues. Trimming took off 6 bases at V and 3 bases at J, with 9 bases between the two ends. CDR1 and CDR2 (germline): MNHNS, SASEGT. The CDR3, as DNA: TGTGCCAGCAGCGAAATCCGCTACGAGCAGTACTTC. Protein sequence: CASSEIRYEQYF.

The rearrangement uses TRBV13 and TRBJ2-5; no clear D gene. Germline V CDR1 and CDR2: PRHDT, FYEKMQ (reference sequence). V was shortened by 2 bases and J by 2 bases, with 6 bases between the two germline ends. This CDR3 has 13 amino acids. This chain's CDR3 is CASSLRIQETQYF. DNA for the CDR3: TGTGCCAGCAGCTTAAGGATACAAGAGACCCAGTACTTC.

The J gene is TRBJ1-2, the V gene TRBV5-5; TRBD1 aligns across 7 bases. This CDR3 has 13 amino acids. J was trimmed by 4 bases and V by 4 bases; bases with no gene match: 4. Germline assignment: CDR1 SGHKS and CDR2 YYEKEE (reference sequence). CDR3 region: CASSLRQGYGYTF. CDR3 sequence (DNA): TGTGCCAGCAGCCTAAGACAGGGCTATGGCTACACCTTC. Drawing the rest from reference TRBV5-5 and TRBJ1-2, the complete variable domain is DAGVTQSPTHLIKTRGQQVTLRCSPISGHKSVSWYQQVLGQGPQFIFQYYEKEERGRGNFPDRFSARQFPNYSSELNVNALLLGDSALYLCASSLRQGYGYTFGSGTRLTVV.

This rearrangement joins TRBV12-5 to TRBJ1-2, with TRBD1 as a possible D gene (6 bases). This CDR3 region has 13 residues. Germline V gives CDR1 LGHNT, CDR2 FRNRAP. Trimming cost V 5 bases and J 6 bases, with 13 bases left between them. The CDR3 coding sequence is TGTGCTAGTGGTAGCAGGGGAGGTCATGGCTACACCTTC. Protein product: CASGSRGGHGYTF.

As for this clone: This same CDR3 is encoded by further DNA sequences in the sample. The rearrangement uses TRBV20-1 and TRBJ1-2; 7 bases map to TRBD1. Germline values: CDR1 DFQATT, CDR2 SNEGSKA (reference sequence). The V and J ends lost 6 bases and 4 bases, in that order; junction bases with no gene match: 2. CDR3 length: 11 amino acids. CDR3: CSARDSYGYTF. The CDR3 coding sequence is TGCAGTGCCCGGGACAGCTATGGCTACACCTTC.

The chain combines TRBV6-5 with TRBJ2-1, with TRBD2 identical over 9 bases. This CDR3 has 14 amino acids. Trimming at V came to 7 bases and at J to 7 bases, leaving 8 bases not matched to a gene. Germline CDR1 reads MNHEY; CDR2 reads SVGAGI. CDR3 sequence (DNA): TGTGCCAGCACCCGTATAGCGGGGGAGAATGAGCAGTTCTTC. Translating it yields CASTRIAGENEQFF.

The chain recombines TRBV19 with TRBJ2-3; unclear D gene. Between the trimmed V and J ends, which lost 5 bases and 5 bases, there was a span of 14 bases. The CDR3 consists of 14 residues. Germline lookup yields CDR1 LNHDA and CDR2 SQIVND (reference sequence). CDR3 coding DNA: TGTGCCAGTAGTCCAGTGATGAGGAGAGATACGCAGTATTTT. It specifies CASSPVMRRDTQYF.

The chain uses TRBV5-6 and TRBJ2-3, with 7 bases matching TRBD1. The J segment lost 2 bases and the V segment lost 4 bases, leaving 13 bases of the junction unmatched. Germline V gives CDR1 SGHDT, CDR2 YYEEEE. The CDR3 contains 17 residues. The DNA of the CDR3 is TGTGCCAGCAGCCAGCTGACAGGGAGCGGATTCACAGATACGCAGTATTTT. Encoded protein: CASSQLTGSGFTDTQYF.

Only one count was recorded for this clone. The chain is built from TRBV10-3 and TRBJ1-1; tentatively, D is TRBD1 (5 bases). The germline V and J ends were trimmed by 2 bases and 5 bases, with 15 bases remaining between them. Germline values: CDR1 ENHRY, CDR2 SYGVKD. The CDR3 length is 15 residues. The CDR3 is CAISEAKGEGTEAFF. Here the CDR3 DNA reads TGTGCCATCAGTGAGGCGAAAGGGGAGGGGACTGAAGCTTTCTTT.

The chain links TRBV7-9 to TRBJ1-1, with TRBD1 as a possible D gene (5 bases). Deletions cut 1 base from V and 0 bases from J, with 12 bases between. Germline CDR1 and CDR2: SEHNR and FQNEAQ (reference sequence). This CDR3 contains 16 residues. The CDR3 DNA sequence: TGTGCCAGCAGCTTAGTTCCAGGGCGACTGAACACTGAAGCTTTCTTT. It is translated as CASSLVPGRLNTEAFF.

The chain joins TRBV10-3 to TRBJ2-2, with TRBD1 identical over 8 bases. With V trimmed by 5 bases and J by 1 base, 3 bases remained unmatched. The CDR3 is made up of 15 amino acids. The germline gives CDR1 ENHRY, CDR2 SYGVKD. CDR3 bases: TGTGCCATCAGTTCGGACAGGGTGAACACCGGGGAGCTGTTTTTT. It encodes CAISSDRVNTGELFF.

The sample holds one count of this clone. Here the CDR3 reads CASSQTTGSNTEAFF. The DNA for the CDR3 is TGTGCCAGCAGCCAAACCACAGGTTCGAACACTGAAGCTTTCTTT. The chain employs TRBV4-2 and TRBJ1-1; tentatively, D is TRBD1 (5 bases). This CDR3 has 15 amino acids. V was clipped by 2 bases and J by 1 base, with 11 bases between them. The germline gives CDR1 LGHNA, CDR2 YNFKEQ.

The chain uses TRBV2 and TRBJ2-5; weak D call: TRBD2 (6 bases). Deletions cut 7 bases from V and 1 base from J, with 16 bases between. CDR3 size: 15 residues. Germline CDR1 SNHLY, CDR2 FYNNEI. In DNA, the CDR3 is TGTGCCAGCACCGGAGCGGGCGGCTTCCAAGAGACCCAGTACTTC. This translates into CASTGAGGFQETQYF. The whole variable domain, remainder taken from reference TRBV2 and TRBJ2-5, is EPEVTQTPSHQVTQMGQEVILRCVPISNHLYFYWYRQILGQKVEFLVSFYNNEISEKSEIFDDQFSVERPDGSNFTLKIRSTKLEDSAMYFCASTGAGGFQETQYFGPGTRLLVL.

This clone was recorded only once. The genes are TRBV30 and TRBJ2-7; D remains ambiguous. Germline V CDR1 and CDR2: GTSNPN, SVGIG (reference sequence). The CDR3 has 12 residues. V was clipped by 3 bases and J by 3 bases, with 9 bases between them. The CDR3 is CAWRPDGYEQYF. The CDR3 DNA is TGTGCCTGGAGACCGGACGGCTACGAGCAGTACTTC. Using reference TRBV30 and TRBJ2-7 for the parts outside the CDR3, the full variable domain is SQTIHQWPATLVQPVGSPLSLECTVEGTSNPNLYWYRQAAGRGLQLLFYSVGIGQISSEVPQNLSASRPQDRQFILSSKKLLLSDSGFYLCAWRPDGYEQYFGPGTRLTVT.

The CDR3 protein is CASADQGFGDQPQHF. The CDR3 DNA is TGCGCCAGCGCCGACCAGGGTTTCGGGGACCAGCCCCAGCATTTT. The chain employs TRBV5-1 and TRBJ1-5; D possibly corresponds to TRBD1 (5 bases). The CDR3 is 15 residues long. Germline CDR1 SGHRS, CDR2 YFSETQ. V was cut by 7 bases and J by 7 bases, with 21 bases left in between.

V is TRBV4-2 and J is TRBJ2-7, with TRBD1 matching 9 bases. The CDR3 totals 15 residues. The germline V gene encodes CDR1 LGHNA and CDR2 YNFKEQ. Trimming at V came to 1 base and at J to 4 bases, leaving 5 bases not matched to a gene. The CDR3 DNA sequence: TGTGCCAGCAGCCAAGGGACAGGGGTATTATACGAGCAGTACTTC. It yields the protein CASSQGTGVLYEQYF.

CDR3 nucleotide sequence: TGTGCCAGCTCACGACAGGGACTCTACGAGCAGTACTTC. Translated: CASSRQGLYEQYF. The rearrangement uses TRBV6-5 and TRBJ2-7; D is perhaps TRBD1 (7 bases). This CDR3 has 13 residues. Germline assignment: CDR1 MNHEY and CDR2 SVGAGI. Trimming cost V 8 bases and J 3 bases, with 14 bases left between them.

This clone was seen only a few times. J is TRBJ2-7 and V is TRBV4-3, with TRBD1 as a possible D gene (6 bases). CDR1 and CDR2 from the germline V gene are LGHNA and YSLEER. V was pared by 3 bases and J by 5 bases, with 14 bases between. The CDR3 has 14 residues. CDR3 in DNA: TGCGCCAGCAGCCATGGACACAGGGAGCACGAGCAGTACTTC. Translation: CASSHGHREHEQYF.

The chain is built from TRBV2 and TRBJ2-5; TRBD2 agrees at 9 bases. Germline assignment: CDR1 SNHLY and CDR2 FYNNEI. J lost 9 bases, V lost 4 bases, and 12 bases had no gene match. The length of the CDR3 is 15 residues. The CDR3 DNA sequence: TGTGCCAGCAGTGGAGGTAGCGGGGGCCGGTCCCCCCAGTACTTC. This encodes CASSGGSGGRSPQYF. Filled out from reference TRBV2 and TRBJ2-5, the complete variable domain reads EPEVTQTPSHQVTQMGQEVILRCVPISNHLYFYWYRQILGQKVEFLVSFYNNEISEKSEIFDDQFSVERPDGSNFTLKIRSTKLEDSAMYFCASSGGSGGRSPQYFGPGTRLLVL.

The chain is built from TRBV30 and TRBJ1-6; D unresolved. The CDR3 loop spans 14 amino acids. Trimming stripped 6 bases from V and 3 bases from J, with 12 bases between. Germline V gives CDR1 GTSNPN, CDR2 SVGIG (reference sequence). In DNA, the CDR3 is TGTGCCTGTTATCCTGGTAACTATAATTCACCCCTCCACTTT. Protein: CACYPGNYNSPLHF.